The sequence of this T cell receptor beta chain was determined in a study of T cell responses to AZD1222 COVID-19 vaccine. Regarding the study as a whole: There were vaccine-associated CD4 TCRs across spike, dominant at 160-218 and 743-854. An increase in Spike-specific TCR breadth and depth was observed after two AZD1222 doses. Scientists sampled the repertoires only once the peak T cell response had passed.

As concerns this clone: Its antigen is still unknown.

Profiled with immunoSEQ multiplex PCR; TCRdb holds only in-frame clones, not every one. The sample lists roughly 150,000 clones; approximately 94% were seen once. From germline, CDR1 is MRHNA and CDR2 SNTAGT. Trimming left V 5 bases short and J 0 bases short, with 7 bases between. There are 14 residues in the CDR3. The TCR originated in an adult in good health. Sequenced here: peripheral blood, sampled on day 0 of AZD1222 vaccination. The chain couples TRBV6-4 to TRBJ2-2; D is perhaps TRBD1 (5 bases). This chain's CDR3 is CASSLGPNTGELFF. The DNA for the CDR3 is TGTGCCAGCAGTTTGGGGCCGAACACCGGGGAGCTGTTTTTT.